This T cell receptor beta chain was obtained from a study of Ad26.COV2.S vaccination and SARS-CoV-2 variants. Study-level findings and limits: Higher spike-specific TCR breadth was found in vaccine recipients than in placebo recipients.

This CDR3 spans 12 amino acids. V lost 7 bases and J 8 bases, leaving 11 bases between the germline ends. Per the germline V gene, CDR1 is LNHNV and CDR2 is YYDKDF (reference sequence). A word on this clone: Its antigen is still unknown.

Sequencing was performed with immunoSEQ multiplex PCR; in TCRdb, only in-frame clones are kept and a portion is missing. Among around 450,000 clones listed, 80% to 90% were seen once. Treatment in this sample: about 20 received Ad26.COV2.S at low or high dose, single or two shots; roughly five received placebo; per-sample allocation not given. Repertoires come from day 63 after the first vaccine or placebo injection. What was given as vaccine was an Ad26 vector encoding Wuhan-strain SARS-CoV-2 spike. The receptor's source is a person aged 18-65 years who received the Ad26.COV2.S COVID-19 vaccine or a placebo. This rearrangement joins TRBV15 to TRBJ1-4; D not resolved. The input for sequencing was peripheral blood, taken in a trial of Ad26.COV2.S vaccine versus placebo. As DNA, the CDR3 is TGTGCCACCACCGAAGGCCACGAAAAACTGTTTTTT. Translating it yields CATTEGHEKLFF.